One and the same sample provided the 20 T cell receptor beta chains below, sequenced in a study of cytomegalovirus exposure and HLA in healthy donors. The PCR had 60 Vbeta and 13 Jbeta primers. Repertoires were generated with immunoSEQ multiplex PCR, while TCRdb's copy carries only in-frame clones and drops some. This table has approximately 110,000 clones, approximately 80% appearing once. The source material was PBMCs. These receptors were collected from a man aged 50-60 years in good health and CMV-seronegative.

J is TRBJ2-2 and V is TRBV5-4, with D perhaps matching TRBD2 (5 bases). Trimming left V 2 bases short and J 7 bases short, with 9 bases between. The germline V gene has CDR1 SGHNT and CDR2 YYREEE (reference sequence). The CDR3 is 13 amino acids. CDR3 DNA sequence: TGTGCCAGCAGCTTTGATCGGGGCGGGGAGCTGTTTTTT. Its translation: CASSFDRGGELFF.

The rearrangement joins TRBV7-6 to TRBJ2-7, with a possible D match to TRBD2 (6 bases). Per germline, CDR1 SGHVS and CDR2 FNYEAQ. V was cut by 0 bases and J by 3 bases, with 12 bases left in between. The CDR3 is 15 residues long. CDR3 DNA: TGTGCCAGCAGCTTAGCTGCGGGGCGGCACTACGAGCAGTACTTC. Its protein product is CASSLAAGRHYEQYF.

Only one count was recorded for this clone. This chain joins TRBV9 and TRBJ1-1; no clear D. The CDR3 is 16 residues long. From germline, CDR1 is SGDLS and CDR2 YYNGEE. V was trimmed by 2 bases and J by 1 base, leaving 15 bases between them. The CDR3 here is CASSVLRSPSNTEAFF. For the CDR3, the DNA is TGTGCCAGCAGCGTCCTCAGGTCGCCTTCGAACACTGAAGCTTTCTTT.

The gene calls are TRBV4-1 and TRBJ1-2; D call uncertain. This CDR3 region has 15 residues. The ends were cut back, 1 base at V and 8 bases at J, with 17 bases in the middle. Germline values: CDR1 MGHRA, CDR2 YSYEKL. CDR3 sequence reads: CASSQATWGVEGYTF. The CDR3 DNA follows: TGCGCCAGCAGCCAAGCCACCTGGGGAGTAGAGGGCTACACCTTC.

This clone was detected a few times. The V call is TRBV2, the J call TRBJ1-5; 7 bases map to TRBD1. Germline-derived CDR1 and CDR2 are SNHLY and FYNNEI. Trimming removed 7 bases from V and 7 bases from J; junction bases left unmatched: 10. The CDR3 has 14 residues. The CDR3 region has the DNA TGTGCCAGCAAGAGGGGGCCGAACGAGCAGCCCCAGCATTTT. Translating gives CASKRGPNEQPQHF.

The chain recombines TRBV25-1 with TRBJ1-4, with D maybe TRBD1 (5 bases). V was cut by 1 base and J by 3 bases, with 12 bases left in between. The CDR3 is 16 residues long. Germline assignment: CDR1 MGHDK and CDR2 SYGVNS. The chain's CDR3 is CASSEFRVGPNEKLFF. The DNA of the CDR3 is TGTGCCAGCAGTGAATTCAGGGTTGGGCCTAATGAAAAACTGTTTTTT.

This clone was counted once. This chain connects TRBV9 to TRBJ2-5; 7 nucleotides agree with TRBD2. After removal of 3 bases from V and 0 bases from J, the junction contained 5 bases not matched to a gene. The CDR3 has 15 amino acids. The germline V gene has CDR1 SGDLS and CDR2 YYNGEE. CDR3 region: CASSEGLADQETQYF. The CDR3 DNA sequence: TGTGCCAGCAGCGAGGGGCTAGCGGACCAAGAGACCCAGTACTTC.

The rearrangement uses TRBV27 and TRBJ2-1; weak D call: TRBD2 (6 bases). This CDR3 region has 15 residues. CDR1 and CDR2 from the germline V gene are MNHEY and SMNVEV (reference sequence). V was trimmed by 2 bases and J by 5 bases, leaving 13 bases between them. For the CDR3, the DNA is TGTGCCAGCAGTTTACGGGGGACGGGAGACAATGAGCAGTTCTTC. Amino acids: CASSLRGTGDNEQFF.

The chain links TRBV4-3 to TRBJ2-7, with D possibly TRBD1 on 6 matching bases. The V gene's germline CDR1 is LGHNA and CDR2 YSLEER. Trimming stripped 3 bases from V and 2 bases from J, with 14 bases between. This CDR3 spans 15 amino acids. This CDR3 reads CASSHDRTVAYEQYF. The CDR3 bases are TGCGCCAGCAGCCACGACCGGACAGTTGCCTACGAGCAGTACTTC.

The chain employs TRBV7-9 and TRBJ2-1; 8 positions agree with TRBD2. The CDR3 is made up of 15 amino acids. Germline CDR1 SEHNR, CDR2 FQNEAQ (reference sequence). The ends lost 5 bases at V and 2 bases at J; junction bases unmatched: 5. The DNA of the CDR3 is TGTGCCAGCAGCCGGGGACTAGAACCCTACAATGAGCAGTTCTTC. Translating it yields CASSRGLEPYNEQFF.

The CDR3, as DNA: TGTGCCAGCAGCTTAGTGACGGGAGGTTCCACTGAGCAGTTCTTC. The encoded protein is CASSLVTGGSTEQFF. J is TRBJ2-1 and V is TRBV7-2, with 7 positions matching TRBD2. In germline, CDR1 is SGHTA, CDR2 FQGNSA. This CDR3 has 15 amino acids. J lost 9 bases, V lost 1 base, and 9 bases had no gene match.

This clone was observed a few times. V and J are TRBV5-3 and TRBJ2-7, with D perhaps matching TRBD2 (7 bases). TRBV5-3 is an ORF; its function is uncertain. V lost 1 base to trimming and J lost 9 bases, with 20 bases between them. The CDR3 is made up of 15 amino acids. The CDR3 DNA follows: TGTGCCAGAAGCTTGTCAGAGGGGGGGCGGGGTGGGCAGTACTTC. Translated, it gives CARSLSEGGRGGQYF.

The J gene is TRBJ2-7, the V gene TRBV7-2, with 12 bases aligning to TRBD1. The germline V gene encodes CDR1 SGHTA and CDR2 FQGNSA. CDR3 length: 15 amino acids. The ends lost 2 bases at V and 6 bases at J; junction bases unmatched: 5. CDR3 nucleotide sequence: TGTGCCAGCAGCTTAATGGGACAGGGGGCGGGCGAGCAGTACTTC. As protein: CASSLMGQGAGEQYF.

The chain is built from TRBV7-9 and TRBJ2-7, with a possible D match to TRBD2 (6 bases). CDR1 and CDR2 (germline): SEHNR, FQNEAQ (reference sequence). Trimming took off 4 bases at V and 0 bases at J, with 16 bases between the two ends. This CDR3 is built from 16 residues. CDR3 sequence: CASSSILGGSSYEQYF. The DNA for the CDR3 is TGTGCCAGCAGCTCAATCTTGGGGGGATCCTCCTACGAGCAGTACTTC.

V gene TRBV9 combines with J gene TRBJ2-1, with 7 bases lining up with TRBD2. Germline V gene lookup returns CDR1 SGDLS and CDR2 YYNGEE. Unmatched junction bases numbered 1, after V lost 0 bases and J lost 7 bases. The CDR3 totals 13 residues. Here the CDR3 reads CASSVGGRNEQFF. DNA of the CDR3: TGTGCCAGCAGCGTAGGCGGGAGAAATGAGCAGTTCTTC. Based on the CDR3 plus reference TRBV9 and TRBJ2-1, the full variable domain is DSGVTQTPKHLITATGQRVTLRCSPRSGDLSVYWYQQSLDQGLQFLIQYYNGEERAKGNILERFSAQQFPDLHSELNLSSLELGDSALYFCASSVGGRNEQFFGPGTRLTVL.

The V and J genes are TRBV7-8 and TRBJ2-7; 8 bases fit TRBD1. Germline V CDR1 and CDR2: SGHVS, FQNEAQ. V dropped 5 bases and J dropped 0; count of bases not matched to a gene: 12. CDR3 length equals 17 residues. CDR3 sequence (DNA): TGTGCCAGCAGCGTCGCGGCAAAGGGACAGGCCTCCTACGAGCAGTACTTC. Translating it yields CASSVAAKGQASYEQYF. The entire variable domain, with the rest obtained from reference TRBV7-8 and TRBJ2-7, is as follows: GAGVSQSPRYKVAKRGQDVALRCDPISGHVSLFWYQQALGQGPEFLTYFQNEAQLDKSGLPSDRFFAERPEGSVSTLKIQRTQQEDSAVYLCASSVAAKGQASYEQYFGPGTRLTVT.

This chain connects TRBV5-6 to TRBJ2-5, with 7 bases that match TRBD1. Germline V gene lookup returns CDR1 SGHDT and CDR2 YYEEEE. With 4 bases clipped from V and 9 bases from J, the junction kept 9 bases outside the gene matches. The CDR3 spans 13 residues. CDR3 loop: CASSGGQWGSQYF. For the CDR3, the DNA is TGTGCCAGCAGCGGGGGACAGTGGGGGTCCCAGTACTTC.

CDR3 nucleotide sequence: TGTGCCAGCGAAACGAGACAGGGGGCGAACTACAATGAGCAGTTCTTC. Translated, it gives CASETRQGANYNEQFF. The gene calls are TRBV5-6 and TRBJ2-1, with TRBD1 identical over 10 bases. This CDR3 region has 16 residues. Looked up from germline, CDR1 is SGHDT and CDR2 is YYEEEE. V dropped 7 bases and J dropped 3; count of bases not matched to a gene: 10.

CDR3 region: CASSLHSQGAFTEAFF. The CDR3 nucleotides read TGTGCCAGCAGCCTACACTCGCAGGGGGCTTTTACTGAAGCTTTCTTT. The V and J genes are TRBV11-2 and TRBJ1-1; 8 bases line up with TRBD1. From germline, CDR1 is SGHAT and CDR2 FQNNGV. The CDR3 covers 16 residues. V was pared by 5 bases and J by 5 bases, with 13 bases of the junction left unmatched.

The CDR3, as DNA: TGTGCCAGCAGCTTATACCTAGCGGGAGTCGGAAATGAGCAGTTCTTC. It yields the protein CASSLYLAGVGNEQFF. The chain has TRBV7-9 and TRBJ2-1; 10 bases map to TRBD2. Germline CDR1 reads SEHNR; CDR2 reads FQNEAQ (reference sequence). J gave up 7 bases and V 2 bases, and 8 bases lay outside the gene matches. The CDR3 consists of 16 residues. Full variable domain (rest looked up from reference TRBV7-9 and TRBJ2-1): DTGVSQNPRHKITKRGQNVTFRCDPISEHNRLYWYRQTLGQGPEFLTYFQNEAQLEKSRLLSDRFSAERPKGSFSTLEIQRTEQGDSAMYLCASSLYLAGVGNEQFFGPGTRLTVL.